The 2 T cell receptor beta chains listed next were all sequenced from one sample in a study of T-cell reconstitution after alpha-beta-depleted transplantation in children. TCRbeta library construction was performed incorporating unique molecular identifiers. TCRdb processed the PCR reads anew with MiXCR; each CDR3 protein has one entry. The table shows 480,000 or so distinct CDR3 sequences, with about 10% occurring only once. Material: PBMCs, obtained before TCRalphabeta/CD19-depleted stem cell transplant. The source of these receptors is a child aged 2 to 15 with inherited bone marrow failure, due to receive a stem cell transplant.

This clonotype showed up many times. This chain links TRBV7-2 with TRBJ2-1; 8 bases fit TRBD2. Germline CDR1 is SGHTA and CDR2 is FQGNSA. CDR3 length: 15 residues. Trimming took 5 bases from V and 3 from J; bases not matched to a gene: 6. As DNA, the CDR3 is TGTGCCAGCAGCCCTACGGGACTAGGCTACAATGAGCAGTTCTTC. It codes for CASSPTGLGYNEQFF.

The sample holds many counts of this clonotype. The rearrangement uses TRBV29-1 and TRBJ2-1; TRBD2 agrees at 14 bases. This CDR3 comprises 16 residues. Germline CDR1 SQVTM, CDR2 ANQGSEA. V gave up 7 bases and J gave up 4 bases; unmatched junction bases: 9. The CDR3 coding sequence is TGCAGCGCATGCCCCGGACTAGCGGGAGGATACAATGAGCAGTTCTTC. Its translation is CSACPGLAGGYNEQFF.